This TCR beta chain was recovered during a study of blood T cells in healthy people across ages. The study's findings and limits: With age, beta diversity per million T cells declined roughly linearly, significantly by over 35. Long-lived donors had more naive CD4+ cells and higher diversity than aged donors.

A second PCR of 7 to 11 cycles used a sample-barcoded 5' primer and a J-beta primer mix. Each CDR3 protein is one row after TCRdb ran MiXCR on the 5' RACE reads. Here the sample spans 760,000 or so distinct CDR3 sequences, 20% to 25% being singletons. The sample holds a few counts of this clonotype. Its target is unknown. This CDR3 spans 15 amino acids. Germline V gives CDR1 MGHDK, CDR2 SYGVNS. V was trimmed by 3 bases and J by 1 base, leaving 9 bases between them. These same data were also listed under a study on T cells of mothers and their children. That paper states: Every microgram of extracted RNA entered cDNA synthesis, roughly 1.6 ug per 15 ul.

The clonotype originates from a boy between 10 and 17 years old in good health. This chain uses TRBV25-1 with TRBJ1-4; perhaps TRBD1 as D (6 bases). Source material: blood. The CDR3 sequence is CASSDSRGTNEKLFF. The CDR3 DNA is TGTGCCAGCAGTGATTCCAGGGGAACTAATGAAAAACTGTTTTTT.